A single sample is the source of the 18 T cell receptor beta chains below, sequenced in a study of T cells in localized non-small cell lung cancer. Profiling relied on immunoSEQ multiplex PCR, and the TCRdb table lists in-frame clones only, not all of them. Among approximately 18,000 clones listed, about four fifths were seen once. The material was peripheral blood, obtained before any cancer treatment. The receptors derive from an older female donor with stage I lung adenocarcinoma.

The gene calls are TRBV5-8 and TRBJ1-1, with 9 bases that match TRBD1. The CDR3 is 18 residues long. Germline CDR1 SGHTS, CDR2 YDEGEE. V gave up 4 bases and J gave up 1 base; unmatched junction bases: 14. The CDR3 region has the DNA TGTGCCAGCAGCCCCCGGAACAGGGGGCGCCGATCGAACACTGAAGCTTTCTTT. Translated: CASSPRNRGRRSNTEAFF.

The chain links TRBV7-9 to TRBJ1-4; no reliable D call. The V end was cut by 2 bases, the J end by 8 bases, with 15 bases between. Germline values: CDR1 SEHNR, CDR2 FQNEAQ (reference sequence). This CDR3 region has 15 residues. CDR3 amino acids: CASSLSLRGREKLFF. Written as DNA, the CDR3 is TGTGCCAGCAGCTTATCCCTAAGAGGGAGGGAAAAACTGTTTTTT.

V is TRBV11-2 and J is TRBJ1-2, with TRBD1 as a possible D gene (5 bases). V gave up 0 bases and J gave up 6 bases, with 11 bases separating them. The length of the CDR3 is 14 residues. Germline V gene data show CDR1 as SGHAT and CDR2 as FQNNGV. The CDR3 DNA is TGTGCCAGCAGCTTAGAACCGGGACCCCATGGCTACACCTTC. Translation gives CASSLEPGPHGYTF.

CDR3 residues: CASSLGHQETQYF. The DNA for the CDR3 is TGTGCCAGCAGCTTAGGTCACCAAGAGACCCAGTACTTC. This chain joins TRBV7-6 and TRBJ2-5, with no clear D. From germline, CDR1 is SGHVS and CDR2 FNYEAQ. This CDR3 contains 13 residues. The V gene lost 1 base and the J gene lost 0 bases, with 3 bases spanning the gap.

The rearrangement joins TRBV18 to TRBJ1-1; unclear D gene. V gave up 4 bases and J gave up 0 bases, with 15 bases separating them. CDR1 is KGHSH and CDR2 is LQKENI in the germline V gene. The CDR3 is 16 amino acids. CDR3 in amino acids: CASSLRTVSMNTEAFF. The CDR3 DNA reads as TGTGCCAGCTCACTGAGGACCGTTTCCATGAACACTGAAGCTTTCTTT.

J is TRBJ1-1 and V is TRBV6-6; D perhaps matches TRBD1 (5 bases). Germline V gene data show CDR1 as MNHNY and CDR2 as SVGAGI (reference sequence). This CDR3 is built from 14 residues. The ends were cut back, 6 bases at V and 0 bases at J, with 11 bases in the middle. CDR3 coding DNA: TGTGCCAGCAGCGTGGGGGGGATGAACACTGAAGCTTTCTTT. Protein product: CASSVGGMNTEAFF.

The chain has TRBV30 and TRBJ2-5; 7 bases are a match to TRBD1. V dropped 4 bases and J dropped 9; count of bases not matched to a gene: 11. Germline-derived CDR1 and CDR2 are GTSNPN and SVGIG (reference sequence). The CDR3 spans 13 residues. CDR3 coding DNA: TGTGCCTGGACCGGGACAGCGCTGGGGGCCCAGTACTTC. It yields the protein CAWTGTALGAQYF.

The chain carries TRBV19 and TRBJ1-3; D unresolved. V lost 5 bases, J lost 2 bases, and 10 bases lay in between. There are 14 residues in the CDR3. Germline CDR1 and CDR2: LNHDA and SQIVND (reference sequence). CDR3 sequence: CASSYAVTGNTIYF. CDR3 DNA sequence: TGTGCCAGTAGTTACGCCGTAACTGGAAACACCATATATTTT.

The rearrangement uses TRBV7-9 and TRBJ2-1, with D unresolved. The germline V gene has CDR1 SEHNR and CDR2 FQNEAQ (reference sequence). V lost 5 bases and J 5 bases, leaving 16 bases between the germline ends. This CDR3 is built from 15 residues. DNA for the CDR3: TGTGCCAGCAGCGCTAGGCAGTGGGCGGACAATGAGCAGTTCTTC. Translated, it gives CASSARQWADNEQFF. The full variable domain, its missing parts supplied by reference TRBV7-9 and TRBJ2-1, is DTGVSQNPRHKITKRGQNVTFRCDPISEHNRLYWYRQTLGQGPEFLTYFQNEAQLEKSRLLSDRFSAERPKGSFSTLEIQRTEQGDSAMYLCASSARQWADNEQFFGPGTRLTVL.

The rearrangement uses TRBV5-5 and TRBJ2-7; 10 positions agree with TRBD1. V dropped 4 bases and J dropped 5; count of bases not matched to a gene: 9. Looked up from germline, CDR1 is SGHKS and CDR2 is YYEKEE (reference sequence). CDR3 length: 15 residues. The CDR3 region has the DNA TGTGCCAGCAGCCCTAATCCGACAGGGGGCCACGAGCAGTACTTC. As protein: CASSPNPTGGHEQYF. The complete variable domain, with remaining parts taken from reference TRBV5-5 and TRBJ2-7, reads DAGVTQSPTHLIKTRGQQVTLRCSPISGHKSVSWYQQVLGQGPQFIFQYYEKEERGRGNFPDRFSARQFPNYSSELNVNALLLGDSALYLCASSPNPTGGHEQYFGPGTRLTVT.

The chain couples TRBV14 to TRBJ2-1, with D possibly matching TRBD2 (5 bases). Germline lookup yields CDR1 SGHDN and CDR2 FVKESK. This CDR3 region has 13 residues. V was shortened by 6 bases and J by 14 bases, with 20 bases between the two germline ends. The CDR3 loop is CASSPTLDGIKFF. Written as DNA, the CDR3 is TGTGCCAGCAGTCCTACTCTGGACGGGATTAAGTTCTTC. The full variable domain, completed using reference TRBV14 and TRBJ2-1, is EAGVTQFPSHSVIEKGQTVTLRCDPISGHDNLYWYRRVMGKEIKFLLHFVKESKQDESGMPNNRFLAERTGGTYSTLKVQPAELEDSGVYFCASSPTLDGIKFFGPGTRLTVL.

The chain employs TRBV30 and TRBJ1-1; no clear D. This CDR3 comprises 12 residues. CDR1 and CDR2 (germline): GTSNPN, SVGIG (reference sequence). The V and J ends lost 0 bases and 4 bases respectively, with 6 bases between them. In DNA form, the CDR3 reads TGTGCCTGGAGTGTATGGGGCACTGAAGCTTTCTTT. It specifies CAWSVWGTEAFF.

The chain combines TRBV4-2 with TRBJ1-1; 7 positions match TRBD1. The ends lost 2 bases at V and 0 bases at J; junction bases unmatched: 6. The CDR3 sequence is 16 residues long. In germline, CDR1 is LGHNA, CDR2 YNFKEQ. The CDR3 loop reads CASSQTWDSLNTEAFF. CDR3 sequence (DNA): TGTGCCAGCAGCCAAACTTGGGACAGTTTGAACACTGAAGCTTTCTTT.

This rearrangement joins TRBV19 to TRBJ2-3; TRBD1 agrees at 8 bases. Unmatched junction bases numbered 7, after V lost 3 bases and J lost 5 bases. This CDR3 contains 15 residues. Looked up from germline, CDR1 is LNHDA and CDR2 is SQIVND (reference sequence). CDR3 sequence: CASSIDRGRKDTQYF. CDR3 nucleotide sequence: TGTGCCAGTAGTATCGACAGGGGCAGGAAAGATACGCAGTATTTT. The entire variable domain, with the rest obtained from reference TRBV19 and TRBJ2-3, is as follows: DGGITQSPKYLFRKEGQNVTLSCEQNLNHDAMYWYRQDPGQGLRLIYYSQIVNDFQKGDIAEGYSVSREKKESFPLTVTSAQKNPTAFYLCASSIDRGRKDTQYFGPGTRLTVL.

The chain joins TRBV10-3 to TRBJ1-2; 8 nucleotides align to TRBD1. Germline-derived CDR1 and CDR2 are ENHRY and SYGVKD. This CDR3 contains 17 residues. After removal of 0 bases from V and 4 bases from J, the junction contained 10 bases not matched to a gene. The CDR3 DNA reads TGTGCCATCAGTGAGTCGACTATCAGGGGGCTGAGCTATGGCTACACCTTC. This translates into CAISESTIRGLSYGYTF.

The gene calls are TRBV25-1 and TRBJ2-3, with D perhaps matching TRBD2 (7 bases). Per germline, CDR1 MGHDK and CDR2 SYGVNS. V was cut by 5 bases and J by 5 bases, with 11 bases left in between. This CDR3 is built from 13 residues. The chain's CDR3 is CASSPGGLDTQYF. The CDR3 region has the DNA TGTGCCAGCAGTCCGGGGGGCCTAGATACGCAGTATTTT.

The CDR3: CASSLVGTGDGYTF. CDR3 DNA: TGTGCCAGCAGCTTAGTGGGGACAGGGGATGGCTACACCTTC. The chain is built from TRBV7-8 and TRBJ1-2; 10 bases are shared with TRBD1. The germline gives CDR1 SGHVS, CDR2 FQNEAQ. V lost 1 base and J lost 6; bases outside the gene matches: 2. This CDR3 comprises 14 residues. Using reference TRBV7-8 and TRBJ1-2 for the parts outside the CDR3, the full variable domain is GAGVSQSPRYKVAKRGQDVALRCDPISGHVSLFWYQQALGQGPEFLTYFQNEAQLDKSGLPSDRFFAERPEGSVSTLKIQRTQQEDSAVYLCASSLVGTGDGYTFGSGTRLTVV.

The sample holds one count of this clone. The chain couples TRBV25-1 to TRBJ2-1; D is possibly TRBD2 (6 bases). The germline V gene encodes CDR1 MGHDK and CDR2 SYGVNS. This CDR3 has 17 residues. The V and J ends lost 3 bases and 0 bases respectively, with 15 bases between them. The CDR3: CASSDFLRGSSYNEQFF. The CDR3 DNA reads as TGTGCCAGCAGTGATTTTTTACGGGGGAGCTCCTACAATGAGCAGTTCTTC.